The 18 T cell receptor beta chains below were found in one sample sequenced in a study of cytomegalovirus exposure and HLA in healthy donors. 60 Vbeta and 13 Jbeta primers were used in PCR. The protocol was immunoSEQ multiplex PCR, while the TCRdb copy is restricted to in-frame clones and leaves out a portion. The repertoire holds about 160,000 clones, with roughly 80% as singletons. Specimen: PBMCs. These receptors were taken from a female donor in good health and CMV-seronegative.

The chain recombines TRBV2 with TRBJ1-5; a weak D match, TRBD1 (5 bases). The length of the CDR3 is 15 residues. From germline, CDR1 is SNHLY and CDR2 FYNNEI. The V gene lost 4 bases and the J gene lost 2 bases, with 12 bases spanning the gap. DNA for the CDR3: TGTGCCAGCAGTGCTGGGGCCGCCGGCAATCAGCCCCAGCATTTT. As protein: CASSAGAAGNQPQHF.

The V gene is TRBV15, the J gene TRBJ1-6; the D gene is possibly TRBD1 (6 bases). Looked up from germline, CDR1 is LNHNV and CDR2 is YYDKDF (reference sequence). The germline V and J ends were trimmed by 3 bases and 8 bases, with 14 bases remaining between them. The CDR3 is 15 amino acids. This chain's CDR3 is CATSSHRVGDSPLHF. In DNA form, the CDR3 reads TGTGCCACCAGCAGCCACAGGGTAGGGGATTCACCCCTCCACTTT.

This clone showed up just a few times. The rearrangement joins TRBV7-8 to TRBJ2-1; 10 nucleotides align to TRBD1. Germline V lookup: CDR1 SGHVS, CDR2 FQNEAQ. The CDR3 covers 17 residues. V lost 5 bases, J lost 2 bases, and 9 bases stayed unmatched. Here the CDR3 reads CASSHPRDRGPYNEQFF. CDR3 DNA: TGTGCCAGCAGCCACCCCCGGGACAGGGGACCCTACAATGAGCAGTTCTTC.

This chain uses TRBV5-4 with TRBJ2-5, with 7 bases that match TRBD2. The CDR3 sequence is 14 residues long. CDR1 is SGHNT and CDR2 is YYREEE in the germline V gene (reference sequence). V dropped 2 bases and J dropped 5; count of bases not matched to a gene: 6. CDR3 bases: TGTGCCAGCAGCTTCGCGGCCGGGGGGGAGACCCAGTACTTC. It is translated as CASSFAAGGETQYF.

The chain has TRBV5-4 and TRBJ2-7; 8 bases are a match to TRBD2. The V gene's germline CDR1 is SGHNT and CDR2 YYREEE (reference sequence). The CDR3 is made up of 15 amino acids. Trimming removed 0 bases from V and 1 base from J; junction bases left unmatched: 3. Written as DNA, the CDR3 is TGTGCCAGCAGCTTGGTCGGCGGGGGGTCCTACGAGCAGTACTTC. Protein product: CASSLVGGGSYEQYF.

The chain joins TRBV4-2 to TRBJ2-7; 10 positions match TRBD1. With V trimmed by 4 bases and J by 1 base, 13 bases remained unmatched. Per germline, CDR1 LGHNA and CDR2 YNFKEQ. This CDR3 has 18 amino acids. The DNA for the CDR3 is TGTGCCAGCAGCCCGGACCCCTTTCCGGGACAGGGGTCCTACGAGCAGTACTTC. Translating gives CASSPDPFPGQGSYEQYF.

The chain employs TRBV28 and TRBJ1-3; D gene unclear. Germline loops: CDR1 MDHEN, CDR2 SYDVKM. V lost 4 bases and J lost 4, with 11 bases in between. The CDR3 is 14 amino acids. The chain's CDR3 is CASSSRPVGNTIYF. The CDR3 DNA reads TGTGCCAGCAGTTCGAGGCCGGTCGGAAACACCATATATTTT.

This clone has only one observation. The chain combines TRBV5-1 with TRBJ1-2, with D maybe TRBD1 (5 bases). Trimming pared 3 bases from V and 4 bases from J, leaving 13 bases between. The CDR3 spans 14 residues. Germline V gene sequence: CDR1 SGHRS, CDR2 YFSETQ. DNA for the CDR3: TGCGCCAGCAGCTCCGGGGGTGAAGGCTATGGCTACACCTTC. This sequence encodes CASSSGGEGYGYTF.

CDR3 nucleotide sequence: TGCGCCAGCAGCCAAACCACAGGGGAAACTGAAGCTTTCTTT. Translated: CASSQTTGETEAFF. The chain joins TRBV5-1 to TRBJ1-1; 7 nucleotides line up with TRBD1. The ends lost 4 bases at V and 5 bases at J; junction bases unmatched: 8. Germline CDR1 and CDR2: SGHRS and YFSETQ. CDR3 size: 14 residues.

The chain recombines TRBV5-1 with TRBJ2-3, with TRBD1 as a possible D gene (6 bases). V was trimmed by 0 bases and J by 5 bases, leaving 10 bases between them. Germline CDR1 reads SGHRS; CDR2 reads YFSETQ. There are 14 residues in the CDR3. The CDR3 DNA follows: TGCGCCAGCAGCTTGGCACAGGGATTAGATACGCAGTATTTT. It encodes CASSLAQGLDTQYF.

V gene TRBV2 combines with J gene TRBJ2-4; 9 bases are a match to TRBD1. The V segment lost 4 bases and the J segment 8 bases; nucleotides outside the gene matches: 3. The CDR3 runs 13 residues. In germline, CDR1 is SNHLY, CDR2 FYNNEI. CDR3 in amino acids: CASSVDRGDIQYF. The DNA of the CDR3 is TGTGCCAGCAGTGTGGACAGGGGTGACATTCAGTACTTC.

This clone appeared once. This chain joins TRBV5-1 and TRBJ1-2; tentative D call: TRBD1 (5 bases). Per the germline V gene, CDR1 is SGHRS and CDR2 is YFSETQ. CDR3 length equals 11 residues. With 0 bases removed from V and 8 bases from J, the gap between germline ends came to 5 bases. CDR3: CASSLEGGYTF. Here the CDR3 DNA reads TGCGCCAGCAGCTTGGAGGGGGGCTACACCTTC.

The chain employs TRBV6-5 and TRBJ1-2, with unresolved D. CDR3 size: 15 residues. Between the trimmed V and J ends, which lost 8 bases and 1 base, there was a span of 17 bases. Germline V gene lookup returns CDR1 MNHEY and CDR2 SVGAGI. CDR3 residues: CASYTWGGRNYGYTF. The CDR3 region has the DNA TGTGCCAGCTACACCTGGGGAGGGCGTAACTATGGCTACACCTTC.

This clone was found a few times. The V gene is TRBV19, the J gene TRBJ1-2, with 7 bases identical to TRBD1. V gave up 4 bases and J gave up 6 bases; unmatched junction bases: 8. This CDR3 comprises 14 residues. Germline V gene lookup returns CDR1 LNHDA and CDR2 SQIVND (reference sequence). The CDR3 bases are TGTGCCAGTAGTACATCGACAGGGCGGCATGGCTACACCTTC. Translation: CASSTSTGRHGYTF. Full variable domain (rest looked up from reference TRBV19 and TRBJ1-2): DGGITQSPKYLFRKEGQNVTLSCEQNLNHDAMYWYRQDPGQGLRLIYYSQIVNDFQKGDIAEGYSVSREKKESFPLTVTSAQKNPTAFYLCASSTSTGRHGYTFGSGTRLTVV.

J is TRBJ2-7 and V is TRBV5-1, with D possibly being TRBD2 (6 bases). Germline V gene data show CDR1 as SGHRS and CDR2 as YFSETQ. This CDR3 is built from 14 residues. V dropped 5 bases and J dropped 0 bases, with 12 bases sitting between them. This CDR3 reads CASSSGPFSYEQYF. The CDR3 coding sequence is TGCGCCAGCAGTAGCGGTCCCTTCTCCTACGAGCAGTACTTC.

J is TRBJ2-7 and V is TRBV11-2, with D possibly being TRBD2 (6 bases). Trimming shortened V by 0 bases and J by 0 bases, and 9 bases separated the two germline ends. The length of the CDR3 is 15 residues. Germline V lookup: CDR1 SGHAT, CDR2 FQNNGV. CDR3 bases: TGTGCCAGCAGCTTAGAGGCGGGAAGCTCCTACGAGCAGTACTTC. It is translated as CASSLEAGSSYEQYF.

This chain connects TRBV30 to TRBJ2-7; TRBD1 aligns across 7 bases. There are 18 residues in the CDR3. CDR1 and CDR2 (germline): GTSNPN, SVGIG (reference sequence). V lost 2 bases, J lost 0 bases, and 16 bases stayed unmatched. The CDR3 region is CAWSPALYRDRSSYEQYF. The CDR3, as DNA: TGTGCCTGGAGTCCCGCACTCTACCGGGACAGATCCTCCTACGAGCAGTACTTC.

This rearrangement joins TRBV10-3 to TRBJ1-3; 10 nucleotides agree with TRBD1. The CDR3 consists of 15 residues. Germline V lookup: CDR1 ENHRY, CDR2 SYGVKD. Germline trimming cut 9 bases from V and 0 bases from J; bases unmatched to any gene: 5. CDR3 in DNA: TGTGCCATTGCCGGGACAGGGGTCTCTGGAAACACCATATATTTT. Its protein product is CAIAGTGVSGNTIYF.